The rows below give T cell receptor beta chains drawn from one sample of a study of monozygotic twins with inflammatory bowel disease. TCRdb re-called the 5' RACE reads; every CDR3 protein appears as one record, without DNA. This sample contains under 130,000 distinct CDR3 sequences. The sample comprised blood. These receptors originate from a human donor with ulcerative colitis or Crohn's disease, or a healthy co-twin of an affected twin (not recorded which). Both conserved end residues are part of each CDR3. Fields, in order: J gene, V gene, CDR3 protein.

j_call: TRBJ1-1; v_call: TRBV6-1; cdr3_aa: CASETGVVNTEAFF
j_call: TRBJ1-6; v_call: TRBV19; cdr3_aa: CASSPGQGHSPLHF
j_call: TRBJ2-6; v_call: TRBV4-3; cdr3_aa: CASSQDLTFGANVLTF
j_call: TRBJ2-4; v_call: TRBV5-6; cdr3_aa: CASSLAQGASRNIQYF
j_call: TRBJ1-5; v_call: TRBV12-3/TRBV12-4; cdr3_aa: CASSLGGIQPQHF
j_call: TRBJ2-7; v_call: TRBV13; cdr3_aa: CASSFGTGRTEQYF
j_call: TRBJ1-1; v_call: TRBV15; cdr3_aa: CATSTDRDRNTEAFF
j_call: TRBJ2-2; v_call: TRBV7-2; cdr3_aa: CASSSPDTRAGELFF
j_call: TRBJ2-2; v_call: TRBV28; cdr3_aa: CASSLTGTGPFTGELFF
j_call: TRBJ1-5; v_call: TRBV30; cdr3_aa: CAWNQGAGGSQPQHF
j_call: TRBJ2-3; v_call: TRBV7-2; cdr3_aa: CASSLLAGFTDTQYF
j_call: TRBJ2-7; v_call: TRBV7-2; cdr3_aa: CASSWGTGVSYEQYF
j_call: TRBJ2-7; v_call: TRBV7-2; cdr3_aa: CASSSQGRVYEQYF
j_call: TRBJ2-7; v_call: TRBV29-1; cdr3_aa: CSVDLAGPSYEQYF
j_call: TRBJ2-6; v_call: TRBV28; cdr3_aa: CASSFPGQGTSGANVLTF
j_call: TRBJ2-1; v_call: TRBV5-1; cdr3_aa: CASSSTGTSENNEQFF
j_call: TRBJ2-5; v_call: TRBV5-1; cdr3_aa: CASSLVQGALETQYF
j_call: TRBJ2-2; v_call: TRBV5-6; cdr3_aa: CASSLARSGRTGELFF
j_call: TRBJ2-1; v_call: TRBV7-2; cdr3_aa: CASSSYDRVYEQFF
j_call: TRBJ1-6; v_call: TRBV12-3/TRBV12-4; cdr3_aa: CASSLVAGGSLPLHF
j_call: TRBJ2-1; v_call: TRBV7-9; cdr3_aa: CASSLVPNEQFF
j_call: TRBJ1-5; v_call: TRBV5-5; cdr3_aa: CASSLYRVSEPQHF
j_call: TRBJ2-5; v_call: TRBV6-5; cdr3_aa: CASSSLWDRVGETQYF
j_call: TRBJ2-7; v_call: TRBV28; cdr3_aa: CASSLTQGKPTSGRAYEQYF
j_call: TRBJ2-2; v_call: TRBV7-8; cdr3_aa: CASSLRLAGGLVGELFF
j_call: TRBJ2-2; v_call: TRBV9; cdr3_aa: CASSFRTSGGRNTGELFF
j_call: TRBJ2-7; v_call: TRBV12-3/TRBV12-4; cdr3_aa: CASSSWAAGDLSLYF
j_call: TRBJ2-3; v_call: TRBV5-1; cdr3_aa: CASTLRFAGTDTQYF
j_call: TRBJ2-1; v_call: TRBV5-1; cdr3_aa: CASSFAAQIYNEQFF
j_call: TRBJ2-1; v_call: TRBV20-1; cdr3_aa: CSATGLAENNEQFF
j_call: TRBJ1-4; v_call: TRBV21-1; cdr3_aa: CASSEKTVNEKLFF